These 22 T cell receptor beta chains originate from one sample sequenced in a study of blood T cells in healthy people across ages. Then a second PCR, running roughly 7 to 11 cycles, was carried out with a sample-barcoded 5' primer and a J-beta primer mix. TCRdb called the 5' RACE reads again in MiXCR, with one record for every CDR3 protein. This repertoire shows about 1,500,000 distinct CDR3 sequences, over 25% found once; its top ten account for around 7.7%. Specimen: blood. All receptors derive from a woman younger than 45 in good health.

This chain joins TRBV5-1 and TRBJ2-7; D is undetermined. The V and J ends lost 2 bases and 2 bases respectively, with 11 bases between them. In germline, CDR1 is SGHRS, CDR2 YFSETQ. The CDR3 runs 14 residues. The CDR3 DNA follows: TGCGCCAGCAGCTTATTTGAGGACCCCTACGAGCAGTACTTC. This sequence encodes CASSLFEDPYEQYF. The full variable domain, its missing parts supplied by reference TRBV5-1 and TRBJ2-7, is KAGVTQTPRYLIKTRGQQVTLSCSPISGHRSVSWYQQTPGQGLQFLFEYFSETQRNKGNFPGRFSGRQFSNSRSEMNVSTLELGDSALYLCASSLFEDPYEQYFGPGTRLTVT.

This clonotype has at least ten counts. The chain combines TRBV20-1 with TRBJ2-1; 7 bases match TRBD2. The trim removed 7 bases at V and 4 bases at J, leaving 10 bases unmatched. The CDR3 consists of 14 residues. The germline V gene encodes CDR1 DFQATT and CDR2 SNEGSKA (reference sequence). This CDR3 reads CSVRRAGVYNEQFF. The CDR3 coding sequence is TGCAGTGTAAGGCGGGCGGGAGTGTACAATGAGCAGTTCTTC.

This clonotype was picked up a small number of times. V gene TRBV2 combines with J gene TRBJ2-7; TRBD1 matches at 11 bases. CDR3 size: 16 residues. With V trimmed by 7 bases and J by 8 bases, 16 bases remained unmatched. Per germline, CDR1 SNHLY and CDR2 FYNNEI. The CDR3 sequence: CASISEMGTGGGKQYF. DNA of the CDR3: TGTGCCAGCATCTCCGAAATGGGGACAGGGGGAGGAAAGCAGTACTTC.

Comments on this clonotype: The final CDR3 position lacks the conserved phenylalanine or tryptophan, pointing to a likely read error. V is TRBV5-5 and J is TRBJ2-6, with a weak D call TRBD1 (6 bases). The CDR3 loop spans 18 amino acids. Deletions cut 6 bases from V and 0 bases from J, with 19 bases between. CDR1 and CDR2 from the germline V gene are SGHKS and YYEKEE (reference sequence). This CDR3 is CASNVGAFQSSGANVLTC. DNA of the CDR3: TGTGCCAGCAATGTGGGGGCTTTTCAAAGCTCTGGGGCCAACGTCCTGACTTGC.

This clonotype was observed at least ten times. V and J are TRBV20-1 and TRBJ2-1; 10 positions match TRBD2. The germline V gene encodes CDR1 DFQATT and CDR2 SNEGSKA (reference sequence). The CDR3 is made up of 15 amino acids. CDR3 coding DNA: TGCAGCGCGAGGGCTAGCGGGAGTTCCTACAATGAGCAGTTCTTC. Translation gives CSARASGSSYNEQFF.

This clonotype was detected ten times or more. The V call is TRBV6-5, the J call TRBJ1-1, with a weak D call TRBD1 (5 bases). The CDR3 is 14 residues long. Germline V gene data show CDR1 as MNHEY and CDR2 as SVGAGI. V dropped 2 bases and J dropped 1 base, with 8 bases sitting between them. As DNA, the CDR3 is TGTGCCAGCAGTTACCGCCAGGGGAACACTGAAGCTTTCTTT. It encodes CASSYRQGNTEAFF.

A few counts support this clonotype. The rearrangement uses TRBV5-1 and TRBJ1-2, with 8 bases aligning to TRBD1. Germline lookup yields CDR1 SGHRS and CDR2 YFSETQ. J gave up 7 bases and V 5 bases, and 10 bases lay outside the gene matches. CDR3 size: 14 residues. In DNA, the CDR3 is TGCGCCAGCAGTGGGGGGACAGGAGGATTTGGCTACACCTTC. Translating it yields CASSGGTGGFGYTF.

In its sample, this clonotype was seen many times. This chain joins TRBV5-1 and TRBJ2-5; the match to TRBD1 covers 7 bases. Losses at the gene ends were 4 bases for V and 2 bases for J; bases not matched to a gene: 8. CDR3 size: 15 residues. Germline CDR1 and CDR2: SGHRS and YFSETQ. The CDR3: CASSDGTAPQETQYF. CDR3 coding DNA: TGCGCCAGCAGCGACGGGACAGCACCACAAGAGACCCAGTACTTC.

This clonotype was recorded many times. The rearrangement joins TRBV29-1 to TRBJ2-3; 11 bases are shared with TRBD2. The germline V gene has CDR1 SQVTM and CDR2 ANQGSEA. The CDR3 contains 14 residues. V was pared by 6 bases and J by 6 bases, with 8 bases of the junction left unmatched. The CDR3 spells CSVVLAGEGDTQYF. As DNA, the CDR3 is TGCAGCGTGGTACTAGCGGGGGAAGGGGATACGCAGTATTTT.

This clonotype was seen only once. It may be a read error: a sequence one base away is much more abundant. The V call is TRBV12-3 or TRBV12-4, the J call TRBJ2-7; 10 positions match TRBD1. The CDR3 sequence is 16 residues long. Trimming cost V 6 bases and J 7 bases; bases outside gene matches: 15. This CDR3 is CASSSAGTGARNEQYF. CDR3 DNA: TGTGCCAGCAGCTCAGCCGGGACAGGGGCCCGGAATGAGCAGTACTTC.

This clonotype has a handful of counts. The CDR3: CSARVWPGGSNQPQHF. The DNA of the CDR3 is TGCAGTGCTAGGGTGTGGCCGGGAGGAAGCAATCAGCCCCAGCATTTT. The gene calls are TRBV20-1 and TRBJ1-5; D remains unclear. V lost 3 bases to trimming and J lost 1 base, with 16 bases between them. The CDR3 runs 16 residues. Germline CDR1 reads DFQATT; CDR2 reads SNEGSKA (reference sequence).

This clonotype was seen at least ten times. The chain recombines TRBV29-1 with TRBJ2-7; no reliable D call. The CDR3 spans 13 residues. V was shortened by 6 bases and J by 2 bases, with 14 bases between the two germline ends. Germline V gene lookup returns CDR1 SQVTM and CDR2 ANQGSEA. The CDR3 DNA reads TGCAGCGTAACCCCCGACGCCACCTACGAGCAGTACTTC. Translating gives CSVTPDATYEQYF.

J is TRBJ2-5 and V is TRBV18; possibly TRBD2 for D (5 bases). This CDR3 has 14 residues. The ends were cut back, 3 bases at V and 4 bases at J, with 12 bases in the middle. The germline V gene has CDR1 KGHSH and CDR2 LQKENI. In nucleotides, the CDR3 is TGTGCCAGCTCACCCCCGGGGATAGGAGAGACCCAGTACTTC. It yields the protein CASSPPGIGETQYF.

This clonotype occurred many times. This chain joins TRBV7-2 and TRBJ2-5; 7 nucleotides match TRBD2. Germline assignment: CDR1 SGHTA and CDR2 FQGNSA. The CDR3 has 15 amino acids. Losses at the gene ends were 3 bases for V and 5 bases for J; bases not matched to a gene: 9. CDR3 DNA sequence: TGTGCCAGCAGCTTGCGGGGGACGATTCGGGAGACCCAGTACTTC. Translating gives CASSLRGTIRETQYF. Full variable domain (remainder filled in from reference TRBV7-2 and TRBJ2-5): GAGVSQSPSNKVTEKGKDVELRCDPISGHTALYWYRQSLGQGLEFLIYFQGNSAPDKSGLPSDRFSAERTGGSVSTLTIQRTQQEDSAVYLCASSLRGTIRETQYFGPGTRLLVL.

The J gene is TRBJ2-6, the V gene TRBV5-1; 8 bases are a match to TRBD1. The CDR3 has 17 residues. CDR1 SGHRS and CDR2 YFSETQ come from the germline V gene. Trimming took 1 base from V and 4 from J; bases not matched to a gene: 7. In nucleotides, the CDR3 is TGCGCCAGCAGCTTGAATAACAGGGGGACCGGGGCCAACGTCCTGACTTTC. Its translation is CASSLNNRGTGANVLTF.

This clonotype was counted only a few times. V usage is TRBV7-2 and J usage is TRBJ2-1; TRBD2 might be the D (5 bases). Trimming pared 5 bases from V and 9 bases from J, leaving 17 bases between. The CDR3 is made up of 14 amino acids. Germline V CDR1 and CDR2: SGHTA, FQGNSA. The CDR3: CASSPEGSLGEQFF. CDR3 nucleotide sequence: TGTGCCAGCAGCCCTGAGGGTAGCTTGGGTGAGCAGTTCTTC.

This clonotype came up once. One junction end does not reproduce the germline sequence, and a read error may be involved. This chain uses TRBV2 with TRBJ2-5; 7 bases line up with TRBD2. The CDR3 runs 15 residues. Per the germline V gene, CDR1 is SNHLY and CDR2 is FYNNEI. CDR3 sequence (DNA): TGTGCCAACAGTGAGCTTGGCGGGAGATGGGAGACCCAGTACTTC. This encodes CANSELGGRWETQYF.

CDR3 DNA: TGTGCCAGCAGGGGGACAGGGGGCTTTGGAGTGCAAGAGACCCAGTACTTC. Translating gives CASRGTGGFGVQETQYF. This chain uses TRBV27 with TRBJ2-5; 12 positions agree with TRBD1. Trimming took 6 bases from V and 2 from J; bases not matched to a gene: 10. The CDR3 runs 17 residues. In germline, CDR1 is MNHEY, CDR2 SMNVEV (reference sequence).

This clonotype showed up just a few times. The V and J genes are TRBV5-1 and TRBJ1-1; weak D call: TRBD1 (5 bases). CDR3 length equals 15 residues. V was pared by 6 bases and J by 6 bases, with 21 bases between. Germline V gene lookup returns CDR1 SGHRS and CDR2 YFSETQ. CDR3: CASKLGWGDSAEAFF. The DNA of the CDR3 is TGCGCCAGCAAGTTGGGGTGGGGCGATTCGGCTGAAGCTTTCTTT. The full variable domain, with the rest looked up from reference TRBV5-1 and TRBJ1-1, is KAGVTQTPRYLIKTRGQQVTLSCSPISGHRSVSWYQQTPGQGLQFLFEYFSETQRNKGNFPGRFSGRQFSNSRSEMNVSTLELGDSALYLCASKLGWGDSAEAFFGQGTRLTVV.

The chain couples TRBV4-1 to TRBJ2-1; no firm D call. This CDR3 comprises 15 residues. Germline V gene sequence: CDR1 MGHRA, CDR2 YSYEKL. The V and J ends lost 1 base and 8 bases respectively, with 15 bases between them. The DNA of the CDR3 is TGCGCCAGCAGCCAAGGTAACGTTAGGTCCTATGAGCAGTTCTTC. It specifies CASSQGNVRSYEQFF.

This clonotype has a handful of counts. The chain links TRBV7-2 to TRBJ1-2; TRBD1 might be the D (6 bases). Germline V CDR1 and CDR2: SGHTA, FQGNSA. V shed 7 bases and J shed 2 bases, with 14 bases lying between them. The CDR3 has 14 amino acids. This CDR3 is CASTSRGANYGYTF. CDR3 nucleotides: TGTGCCAGCACCTCAAGGGGGGCGAACTATGGCTACACCTTC.

J is TRBJ2-7 and V is TRBV27; 7 bases align to TRBD2. V lost 7 bases and J lost 2; bases outside the gene matches: 8. Per the germline V gene, CDR1 is MNHEY and CDR2 is SMNVEV (reference sequence). The CDR3 has 14 residues. The CDR3 region is CASTRLAGTYEQYF. The CDR3 DNA is TGTGCCAGCACAAGACTAGCTGGGACCTACGAGCAGTACTTC.